At least ten counts were recorded for the clone carrying this T cell receptor (beta chain). Germline V gene lookup returns CDR1 SGHRS and CDR2 YFSETQ. Trimming took off 8 bases at V and 2 bases at J, with 20 bases between the two ends. The CDR3 length is 16 residues. Time point noted: sample taken at primary tumor resection. Donors were fewer than 90 untreated early-stage non-small cell lung cancer patients. Unsorted samples of tumor, nontumor lung or frozen PBMC had their whole RNA sequenced. TCRdb reprocessed the 5' RACE reads via MiXCR and lists one record per CDR3 protein. This sample has 5,000 to 5,500 distinct CDR3 sequences; less than 6.5% occur once, and the top ten carry 7% to 10%. This sample stems from a study of spatial heterogeneity in lung cancer. Whole-study context: The average appearance count of each unique TCR and UMI combination in raw reads was more than nine.

The chain links TRBV5-1 to TRBJ1-5; weak D call: TRBD1 (5 bases). The sequence was collected from a female donor with early-stage non-small cell lung cancer. The sequenced sample was normal lung tissue next to the tumor, obtained at surgery. CDR3 nucleotides: TGCGCCAGTAGACCGGGACTCCAAGGTGGCAATCAGCCCCAGCATTTT. Translating gives CASRPGLQGGNQPQHF.